This TCR beta chain was observed in a study of cytotoxic CD8 clonotypes in ibrutinib-treated CLL. CDR3 length: 15 residues. Germline V gene sequence: CDR1 LNHDA, CDR2 SQIVND (reference sequence). V shed 5 bases, J shed 4 bases, and the junction held 7 bases outside the gene matches. Produced via immunoSEQ multiplex PCR; TCRdb's table is partial and in-frame only. The top ten hold 40% of the sample, which has 15,000 or so clones, roughly two thirds seen once. This chain links TRBV19 with TRBJ2-5; the match to TRBD1 covers 10 bases. The clonotype originates from a human donor with chronic lymphocytic leukemia. Sample: PBMCs, taken before ibrutinib treatment. The CDR3 is CASSVPGQGRETQYF. The CDR3 DNA is TGTGCCAGTAGTGTCCCGGGACAGGGGCGAGAGACCCAGTACTTC.